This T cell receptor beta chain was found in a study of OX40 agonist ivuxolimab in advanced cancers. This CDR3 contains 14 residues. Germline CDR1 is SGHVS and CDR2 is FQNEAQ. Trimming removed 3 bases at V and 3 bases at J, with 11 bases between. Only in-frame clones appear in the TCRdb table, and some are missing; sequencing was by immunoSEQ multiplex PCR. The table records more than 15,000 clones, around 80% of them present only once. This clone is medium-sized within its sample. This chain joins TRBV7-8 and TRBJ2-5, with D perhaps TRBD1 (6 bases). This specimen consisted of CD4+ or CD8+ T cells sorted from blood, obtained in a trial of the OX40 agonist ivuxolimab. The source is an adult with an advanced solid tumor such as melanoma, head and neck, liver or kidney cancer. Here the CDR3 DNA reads TGTGCCAGCAGCTTCGGGACAAACGAAGAGACCCAGTACTTC. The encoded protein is CASSFGTNEETQYF. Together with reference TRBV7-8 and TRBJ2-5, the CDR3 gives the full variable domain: GAGVSQSPRYKVAKRGQDVALRCDPISGHVSLFWYQQALGQGPEFLTYFQNEAQLDKSGLPSDRFFAERPEGSVSTLKIQRTQQEDSAVYLCASSFGTNEETQYFGPGTRLLVL.